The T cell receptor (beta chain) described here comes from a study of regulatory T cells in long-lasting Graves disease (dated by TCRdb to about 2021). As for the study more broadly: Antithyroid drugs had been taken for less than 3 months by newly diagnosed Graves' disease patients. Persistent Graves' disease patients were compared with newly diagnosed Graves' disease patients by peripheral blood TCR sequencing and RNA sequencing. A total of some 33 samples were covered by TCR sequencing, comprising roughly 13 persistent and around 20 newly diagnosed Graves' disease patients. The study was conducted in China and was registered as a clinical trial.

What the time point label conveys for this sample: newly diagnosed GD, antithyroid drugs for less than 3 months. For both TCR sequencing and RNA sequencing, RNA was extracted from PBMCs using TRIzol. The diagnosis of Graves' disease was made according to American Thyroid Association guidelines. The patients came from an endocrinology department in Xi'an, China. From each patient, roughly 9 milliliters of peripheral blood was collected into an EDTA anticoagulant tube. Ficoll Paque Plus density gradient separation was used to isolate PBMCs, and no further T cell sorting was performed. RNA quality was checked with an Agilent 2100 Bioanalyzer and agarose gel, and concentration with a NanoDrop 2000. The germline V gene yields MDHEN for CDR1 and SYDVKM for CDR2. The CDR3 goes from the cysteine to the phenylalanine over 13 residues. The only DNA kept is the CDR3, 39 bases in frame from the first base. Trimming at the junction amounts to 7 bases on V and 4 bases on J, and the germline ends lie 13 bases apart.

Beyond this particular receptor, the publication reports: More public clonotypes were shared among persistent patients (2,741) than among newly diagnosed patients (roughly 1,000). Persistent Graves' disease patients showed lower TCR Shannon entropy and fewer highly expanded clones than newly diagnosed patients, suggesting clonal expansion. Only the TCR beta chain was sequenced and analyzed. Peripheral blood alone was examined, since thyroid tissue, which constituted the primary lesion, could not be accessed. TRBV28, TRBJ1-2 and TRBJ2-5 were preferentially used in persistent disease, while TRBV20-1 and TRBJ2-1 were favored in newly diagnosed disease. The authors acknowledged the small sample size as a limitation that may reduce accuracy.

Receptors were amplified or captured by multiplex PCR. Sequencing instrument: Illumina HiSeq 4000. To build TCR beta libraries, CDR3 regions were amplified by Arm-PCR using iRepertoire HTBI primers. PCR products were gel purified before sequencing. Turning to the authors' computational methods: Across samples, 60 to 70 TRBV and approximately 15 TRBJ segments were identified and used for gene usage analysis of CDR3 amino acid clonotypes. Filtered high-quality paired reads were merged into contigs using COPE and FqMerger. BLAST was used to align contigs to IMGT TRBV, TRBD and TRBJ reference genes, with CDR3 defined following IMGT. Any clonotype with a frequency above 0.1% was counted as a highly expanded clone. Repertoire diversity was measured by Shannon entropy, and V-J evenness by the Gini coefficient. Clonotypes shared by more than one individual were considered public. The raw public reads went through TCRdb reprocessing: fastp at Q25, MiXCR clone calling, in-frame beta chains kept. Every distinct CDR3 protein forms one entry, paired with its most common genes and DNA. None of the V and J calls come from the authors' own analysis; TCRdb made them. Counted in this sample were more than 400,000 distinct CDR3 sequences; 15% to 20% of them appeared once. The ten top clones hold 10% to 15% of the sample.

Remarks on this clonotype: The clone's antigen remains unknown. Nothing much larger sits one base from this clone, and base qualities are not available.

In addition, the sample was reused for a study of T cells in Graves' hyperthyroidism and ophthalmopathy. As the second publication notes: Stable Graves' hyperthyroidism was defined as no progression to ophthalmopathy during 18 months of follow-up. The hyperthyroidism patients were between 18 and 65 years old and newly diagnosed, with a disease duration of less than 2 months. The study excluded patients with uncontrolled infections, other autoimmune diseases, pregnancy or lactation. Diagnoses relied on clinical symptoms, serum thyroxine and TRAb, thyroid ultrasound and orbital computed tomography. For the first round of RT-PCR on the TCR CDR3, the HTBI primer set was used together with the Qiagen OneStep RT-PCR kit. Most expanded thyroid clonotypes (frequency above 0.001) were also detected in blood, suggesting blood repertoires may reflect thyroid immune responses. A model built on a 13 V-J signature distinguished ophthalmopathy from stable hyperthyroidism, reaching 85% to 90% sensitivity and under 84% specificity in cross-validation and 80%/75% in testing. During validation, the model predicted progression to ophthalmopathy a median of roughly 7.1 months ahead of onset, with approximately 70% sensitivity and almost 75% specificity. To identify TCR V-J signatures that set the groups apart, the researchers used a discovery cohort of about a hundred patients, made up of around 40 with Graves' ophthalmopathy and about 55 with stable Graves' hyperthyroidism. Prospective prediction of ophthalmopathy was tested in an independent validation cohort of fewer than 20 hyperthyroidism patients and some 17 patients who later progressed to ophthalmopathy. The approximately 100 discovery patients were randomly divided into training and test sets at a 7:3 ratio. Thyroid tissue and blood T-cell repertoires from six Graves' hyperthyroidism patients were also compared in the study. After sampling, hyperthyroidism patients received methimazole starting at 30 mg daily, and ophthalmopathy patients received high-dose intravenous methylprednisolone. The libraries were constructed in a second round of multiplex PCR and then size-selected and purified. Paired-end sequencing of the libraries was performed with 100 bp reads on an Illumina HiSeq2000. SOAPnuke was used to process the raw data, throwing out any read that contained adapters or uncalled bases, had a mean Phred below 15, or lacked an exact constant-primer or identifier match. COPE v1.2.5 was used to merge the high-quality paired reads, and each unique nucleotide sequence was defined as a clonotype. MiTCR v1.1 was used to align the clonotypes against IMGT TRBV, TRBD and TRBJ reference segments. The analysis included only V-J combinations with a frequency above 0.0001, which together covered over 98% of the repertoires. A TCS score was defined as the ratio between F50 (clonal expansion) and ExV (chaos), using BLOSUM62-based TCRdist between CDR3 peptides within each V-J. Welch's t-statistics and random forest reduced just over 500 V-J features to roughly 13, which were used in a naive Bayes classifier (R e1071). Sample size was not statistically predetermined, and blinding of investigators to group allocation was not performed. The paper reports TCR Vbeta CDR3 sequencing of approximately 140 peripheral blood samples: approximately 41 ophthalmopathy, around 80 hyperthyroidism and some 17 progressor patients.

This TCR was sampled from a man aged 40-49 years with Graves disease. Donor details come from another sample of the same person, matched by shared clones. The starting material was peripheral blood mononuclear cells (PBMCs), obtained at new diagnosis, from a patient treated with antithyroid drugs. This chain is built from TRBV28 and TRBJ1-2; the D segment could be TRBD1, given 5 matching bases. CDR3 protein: CASTPRGSYGYTF. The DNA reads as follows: TGTGCCAGCACCCCCCGGGGGTCCTATGGCTACACCTTC.